This T cell receptor beta chain was captured by sequencing in a study of T cell changes during pregnancy in multiple sclerosis. CDR1 is ENHRY and CDR2 is SYGVKD in the germline V gene. V was pared by 0 bases and J by 4 bases, with 15 bases between. The CDR3 is 16 residues long. Generated by immunoSEQ multiplex PCR, the TCRdb table keeps only in-frame clones and is missing some. The sample includes about 79,000 clones, 90% to 95% of them seen just once. V is TRBV10-3 and J is TRBJ1-1; D might be TRBD1 (5 bases). The sample here was peripheral blood, taken in the second trimester of pregnancy. The TCR sequence derives from a female donor in good health, enrolled as a control in a pregnancy study. The chain's CDR3 is CAISESVGLGGTEAFF. CDR3 in DNA: TGTGCCATCAGTGAGTCGGTCGGGCTGGGGGGCACTGAAGCTTTCTTT.